This T cell receptor (beta chain) is from a study of regulatory T cells in long-lasting Graves disease. CDR3 regions were amplified by Arm-PCR using iRepertoire HTBI primers to build TCR beta libraries. TCRdb ran MiXCR on the multiplex PCR reads and lists one entry per CDR3 protein. The sample includes about 370,000 distinct CDR3 sequences, roughly a sixth seen only once; the top ten take about 20%. This clonotype was recorded at least ten times. Stated time point: newly diagnosed GD, antithyroid drugs for less than 3 months. Preparation of the TCR library used RNA extracted from PBMCs. The germline CDR1 and CDR2 sequences are ENHRY and SYGVKD. Trimming took 5 bases from V and 6 from J; bases not matched to a gene: 14. The CDR3 has 17 amino acids.

The source is a female donor with Graves disease. The gene calls are TRBV10-3 and TRBJ2-5; 11 nucleotides match TRBD1. Sample: peripheral blood mononuclear cells (PBMCs), taken at new diagnosis, from a patient treated with antithyroid drugs. For the CDR3, the DNA is TGTGCCATCAGTAATCGTCTTCGGACAGGGGGCAGGAAGACCCAGTACTTC. It codes for CAISNRLRTGGRKTQYF.